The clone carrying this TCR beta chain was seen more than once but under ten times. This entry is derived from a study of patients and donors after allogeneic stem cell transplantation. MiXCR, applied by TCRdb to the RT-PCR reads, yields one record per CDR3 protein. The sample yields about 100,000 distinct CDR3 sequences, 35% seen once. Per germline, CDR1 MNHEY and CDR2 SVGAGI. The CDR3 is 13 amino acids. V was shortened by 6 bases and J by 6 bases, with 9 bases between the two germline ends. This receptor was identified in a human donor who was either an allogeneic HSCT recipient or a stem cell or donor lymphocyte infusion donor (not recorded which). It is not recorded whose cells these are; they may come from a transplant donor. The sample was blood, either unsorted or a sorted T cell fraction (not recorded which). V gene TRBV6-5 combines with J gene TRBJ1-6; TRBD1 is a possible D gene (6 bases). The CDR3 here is CASRAGVNSPLHF. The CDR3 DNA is TGTGCCAGCAGGGCAGGGGTTAATTCACCCCTCCACTTT.